This T cell receptor (beta chain) was recovered during a study of blood T cell repertoires in COVID-19. About the research overall: The United States, Italy and Spain provided the acute and convalescent COVID-19 samples. From T cells, B-cell-depleted T cells, or PBMCs came the material, which was cDNA or gDNA.

As processed by the authors: Amplification with reference gene primers provided the estimates of nucleated cell counts. Only in-frame clones appear in the TCRdb table, and some are missing; sequencing was by immunoSEQ multiplex PCR. From that table come the V and J calls and clone size; the DNA was used to work out D and trimming. The data show 250,000 to 350,000 clones, about 89% seen once. Germline V gene sequence: CDR1 MDHEN, CDR2 SYDVKM. The CDR3 sequence is 14 residues long. V lost 5 bases to trimming and J lost 4 bases; unmatched junction nucleotides: 6. This clone has more than one count but fewer than ten.

The sequencing sample was made of peripheral blood. This receptor was identified in a man aged 25-45 years with acute or convalescent COVID-19. The J gene is TRBJ1-2, the V gene TRBV28, with 8 bases fitting TRBD1. The CDR3 nucleotides are TGTGCCAGCAGTCAGGGGGCGCTTACCTATGGCTACACCTTC. Translating it yields CASSQGALTYGYTF.